This T cell receptor (beta chain) was recorded in a study of blood T cells in healthy people across ages. It was with a sample-barcoded 5' primer and a J-beta primer mix that a second PCR of about 6 to 11 cycles was run. The study obtained at least 3 million CDR3-containing paired-end reads from every sample. TCRdb independently ran MiXCR on the 5' RACE reads; one entry per CDR3 protein. The data contain over 300,000 distinct CDR3 sequences, approximately 47% of them singletons. Donors gave 8 to 10 milliliters of peripheral blood apiece. Germline V gene sequence: CDR1 WSHSY, CDR2 SAAADI. Trimming stripped 5 bases from V and 5 bases from J, with 11 bases between. The CDR3 has 13 residues.

This TCR was sampled from a man aged 60 to 69 in good health. The specimen was blood. The chain employs TRBV10-2 and TRBJ2-3; no definite D call. CDR3 loop: CASSLVALDTQYF. As DNA, the CDR3 is TGCGCCAGCAGTTTAGTAGCCCTAGATACGCAGTATTTT.